The 25 T cell receptor beta chains in this list originate from one sample, sequenced in a study of early T cells in non-severe SARS-CoV-2 infection. TCRdb called the 5' RACE reads again in MiXCR, with one record for every CDR3 protein. The sample includes roughly 52,000 distinct CDR3 sequences, under 7.5% of them seen just once. Sequenced here: whole blood, sampled at baseline. The receptors were gathered from an adult who was a healthcare worker with PCR-confirmed SARS-CoV-2 infection or an uninfected control (not recorded which).

The chain recombines TRBV30 with TRBJ1-1; D ambiguous. The germline V and J ends were trimmed by 2 bases and 11 bases, with 18 bases remaining between them. Germline-derived CDR1 and CDR2 are GTSNPN and SVGIG (reference sequence). The CDR3 has 13 amino acids. In DNA form, the CDR3 reads TGTGCCTGGAGTCGGGAGCCTCCGCTTCGGGCTTTCTTT. Amino acid sequence: CAWSREPPLRAFF.

This rearrangement joins TRBV13 to TRBJ1-6; 9 bases fit TRBD1. The germline V gene has CDR1 PRHDT and CDR2 FYEKMQ (reference sequence). The CDR3 is 15 residues long. V lost 2 bases, J lost 10 bases, and 6 bases stayed unmatched. CDR3 sequence: CASSLTGQGGSPLHF. In DNA, the CDR3 is TGTGCCAGCAGCTTAACGGGACAGGGAGGGTCACCCCTCCACTTT.

This clonotype has a handful of counts. The chain joins TRBV20-1 to TRBJ2-7, with D perhaps TRBD1 or TRBD2 (5 bases each). From germline, CDR1 is DFQATT and CDR2 SNEGSKA (reference sequence). CDR3 length: 13 amino acids. Trimming left V 4 bases short and J 4 bases short, with 14 bases between. DNA for the CDR3: TGCAGTGCTAAGAAGGGACGACTTTACGAGCAGTACTTC. It encodes CSAKKGRLYEQYF.

This clonotype has just a few counts. The chain links TRBV7-6 to TRBJ2-2; D unresolved. Deletions cut 4 bases from V and 1 base from J, with 13 bases between. CDR1 SGHVS and CDR2 FNYEAQ come from the germline V gene. CDR3 length: 16 residues. CDR3 sequence reads: CASSSPWDKNTGELFF. The CDR3 DNA sequence: TGTGCCAGCAGCTCCCCCTGGGATAAGAACACCGGGGAGCTGTTTTTT.

This clonotype has more than one count but fewer than ten. The chain recombines TRBV3-1 with TRBJ1-4, with D maybe TRBD1 (5 bases). This CDR3 is 15 amino acids long. Germline CDR1 LGHDT, CDR2 YNNKEL (reference sequence). V was trimmed by 1 base and J by 8 bases, leaving 14 bases between them. CDR3 in DNA: TGTGCCAGCAGCCAAGTTGGCAGGGAGCCCGAAAAACTGTTTTTT. Its protein product is CASSQVGREPEKLFF.

J is TRBJ2-3 and V is TRBV9; D uncertain. The germline CDR1 and CDR2 sequences are SGDLS and YYNGEE. V shed 2 bases and J shed 2 bases, with 6 bases lying between them. The CDR3 is 13 amino acids. CDR3 DNA: TGTGCCAGCAGCGTGTCTCTCACAGATACGCAGTATTTT. Translating it yields CASSVSLTDTQYF.

This clonotype was detected a few times. The CDR3 reads CASSFLGSDQPQHF. In DNA, the CDR3 is TGTGCCAGCAGCTTTCTGGGATCTGATCAGCCCCAGCATTTT. The chain is built from TRBV7-9 and TRBJ1-5, with no clear D. The CDR3 consists of 14 residues. The ends were cut back, 3 bases at V and 5 bases at J, with 11 bases in the middle. The V gene's germline CDR1 is SEHNR and CDR2 FQNEAQ (reference sequence). Drawing the rest from reference TRBV7-9 and TRBJ1-5, the complete variable domain is DTGVSQNPRHKITKRGQNVTFRCDPISEHNRLYWYRQTLGQGPEFLTYFQNEAQLEKSRLLSDRFSAERPKGSFSTLEIQRTEQGDSAMYLCASSFLGSDQPQHFGDGTRLSIL.

Many counts were recorded for this clonotype. J is TRBJ1-3 and V is TRBV20-1; a possible D gene is TRBD1 (6 bases). The germline gives CDR1 DFQATT, CDR2 SNEGSKA (reference sequence). The CDR3 is 11 residues long. The V gene lost 6 bases and the J gene lost 11 bases, with 14 bases spanning the gap. The CDR3 DNA sequence: TGCAGTGCCCATGACAGGTGGGCCATATATTTT. It is translated as CSAHDRWAIYF.

This clonotype occurred many times. The chain carries TRBV6-2 or TRBV6-3 and TRBJ2-1; D gene uncertain. Trimming removed 2 bases from V and 5 bases from J, with 7 bases in between. Germline CDR1 and CDR2: MNHEY and SVGEGT. The CDR3 loop spans 13 amino acids. This chain's CDR3 is CASSYERNNEQFF. The CDR3 DNA is TGTGCCAGCAGTTACGAGAGAAACAATGAGCAGTTCTTC.

This clonotype occurred many times. The gene calls are TRBV6-5 and TRBJ1-1, with D perhaps matching TRBD1 (5 bases). The CDR3 has 14 amino acids. CDR1 MNHEY and CDR2 SVGAGI come from the germline V gene. Trimming shortened V by 1 base and J by 4 bases, and 10 bases separated the two germline ends. The CDR3 DNA sequence: TGTGCCAGCAGTTACTTCCCAGGGACCACTGAAGCTTTCTTT. Its protein product is CASSYFPGTTEAFF.

This clonotype was observed many times. The V gene is TRBV28, the J gene TRBJ2-7; D uncertain. This CDR3 contains 12 residues. Germline V CDR1 and CDR2: MDHEN, SYDVKM. V shed 2 bases and J shed 4 bases, with 6 bases lying between them. CDR3: CASSLPGYEQYF. In nucleotides, the CDR3 is TGTGCCAGCAGTTTACCAGGATACGAGCAGTACTTC.

This clonotype has ten or more counts. The rearrangement joins TRBV5-4 to TRBJ2-5; D unresolved. Germline loops: CDR1 SGHNT, CDR2 YYREEE (reference sequence). This CDR3 is 14 amino acids long. V shed 0 bases and J shed 2 bases, with 8 bases lying between them. Written as DNA, the CDR3 is TGTGCCAGCAGCTTGGCGGTGACTCAAGAGACCCAGTACTTC. This gives the protein CASSLAVTQETQYF.

This clonotype was observed at least ten times. J is TRBJ2-1 and V is TRBV5-5; D unresolved. V shed 0 bases and J shed 5 bases, with 12 bases lying between them. Germline loops: CDR1 SGHKS, CDR2 YYEKEE (reference sequence). This CDR3 region has 15 residues. The CDR3 coding sequence is TGTGCCAGCAGCTTGGAGGCCACCAGCCACAATGAGCAGTTCTTC. Translation gives CASSLEATSHNEQFF.

This clonotype was seen repeatedly, ten times or more. The chain links TRBV15 to TRBJ1-3; D unresolved. V was clipped by 0 bases and J by 0 bases, with 6 bases between them. The CDR3 loop spans 15 amino acids. The germline gives CDR1 LNHNV, CDR2 YYDKDF (reference sequence). CDR3 sequence: CATSRDRISGNTIYF. The DNA of the CDR3 is TGTGCCACCAGCAGAGATCGGATCTCTGGAAACACCATATATTTT.

This clonotype was seen many times. This rearrangement joins TRBV10-3 to TRBJ2-7, with 7 bases that match TRBD1. V was pared by 3 bases and J by 6 bases, with 11 bases of the junction left unmatched. There are 15 residues in the CDR3. Per the germline V gene, CDR1 is ENHRY and CDR2 is SYGVKD. For the CDR3, the DNA is TGTGCCATCAGTGATACCGGGACAGTGGTGTCCGAGCAGTACTTC. It codes for CAISDTGTVVSEQYF.

This clonotype was seen more than once but under ten times. The CDR3 sequence: CAISGRGGGAETQYF. In DNA, the CDR3 is TGTGCCATCAGTGGCCGCGGGGGAGGAGCGGAGACCCAGTACTTC. This rearrangement joins TRBV10-3 to TRBJ2-5, with 7 nucleotides matching TRBD2. The CDR3 has 15 residues. Germline V lookup: CDR1 ENHRY, CDR2 SYGVKD. After removal of 4 bases from V and 5 bases from J, the junction contained 10 bases not matched to a gene.

This clonotype was seen ten or more times. This chain uses TRBV20-1 with TRBJ1-2; D is unclear. V lost 5 bases and J lost 8, with 9 bases in between. The CDR3 has 10 residues. Germline-derived CDR1 and CDR2 are DFQATT and SNEGSKA (reference sequence). The CDR3 DNA sequence: TGCAGTGCTTTGTTGGAGGGCTACACCTTC. Its translation: CSALLEGYTF.

This clonotype showed up many times. The chain employs TRBV28 and TRBJ1-2; 8 bases fit TRBD1. CDR1 is MDHEN and CDR2 is SYDVKM in the germline V gene. The CDR3 runs to 14 residues. J gave up 7 bases and V 8 bases, and 12 bases lay outside the gene matches. The CDR3 DNA follows: TGTGCCAGCGCTATCTTTCAGGGGGCCCGTGGCTACACCTTC. Encoded protein: CASAIFQGARGYTF.

The CDR3 bases are TGTGCCAGCAGCCCACCTGGGGGGGGCATGAACACTGAAGCTTTCTTT. As protein: CASSPPGGGMNTEAFF. V gene TRBV7-9 combines with J gene TRBJ1-1, with D tentatively TRBD1 (6 bases). The CDR3 extends over 16 amino acids. From germline, CDR1 is SEHNR and CDR2 FQNEAQ (reference sequence). V gave up 5 bases and J gave up 0 bases, with 16 bases separating them. Based on the CDR3 plus reference TRBV7-9 and TRBJ1-1, the full variable domain is DTGVSQNPRHKITKRGQNVTFRCDPISEHNRLYWYRQTLGQGPEFLTYFQNEAQLEKSRLLSDRFSAERPKGSFSTLEIQRTEQGDSAMYLCASSPPGGGMNTEAFFGQGTRLTVV.

This clonotype was found a few times. J is TRBJ2-5 and V is TRBV12-5; possible D gene TRBD2, 6 bases. Germline lookup yields CDR1 LGHNT and CDR2 FRNRAP. Trimming pared 2 bases from V and 3 bases from J, leaving 13 bases between. CDR3 length equals 15 residues. CDR3 in DNA: TGTGCTAGTGGTTTGATGGGAGGTCCTGAAGAGACCCAGTACTTC. Translation: CASGLMGGPEETQYF.

CDR3 residues: CAISEASGSQETQYF. Written as DNA, the CDR3 is TGTGCCATCAGTGAGGCTAGCGGGAGCCAAGAGACCCAGTACTTC. The gene calls are TRBV10-3 and TRBJ2-5, with 10 bases that match TRBD2. Germline loops: CDR1 ENHRY, CDR2 SYGVKD. The CDR3 is 15 residues long. Trimming at V came to 2 bases and at J to 1 base, leaving 1 base not matched to a gene.

J is TRBJ1-6 and V is TRBV4-3; D might be TRBD1 (6 bases). The V and J ends lost 0 bases and 13 bases respectively, with 13 bases between them. The CDR3 extends over 14 amino acids. Germline CDR1 LGHNA, CDR2 YSLEER. The chain's CDR3 is CASSQEGGRAPLHF. CDR3 nucleotides: TGCGCCAGCAGCCAAGAAGGGGGAAGGGCTCCCCTCCACTTT.

This chain joins TRBV29-1 and TRBJ2-5; tentatively, D is TRBD2 (5 bases). CDR1 and CDR2 (germline): SQVTM, ANQGSEA. The CDR3 contains 14 residues. Trimming left V 5 bases short and J 3 bases short, with 16 bases between. This chain's CDR3 is CSVPRPGGKETQYF. In DNA, the CDR3 is TGCAGCGTTCCGAGACCCGGAGGAAAAGAGACCCAGTACTTC.

J is TRBJ1-2 and V is TRBV28; TRBD1 matches 8 bases. Germline V gives CDR1 MDHEN, CDR2 SYDVKM. The CDR3 contains 14 residues. V shed 6 bases, J shed 3 bases, and the junction held 6 bases outside the gene matches. CDR3 nucleotide sequence: TGTGCCAGCAGCCTTGGACAGGGCGACTATGGCTACACCTTC. This codes for CASSLGQGDYGYTF.

This clonotype occurred a few times. This sequence joins TRBV19 and TRBJ1-5; unclear D gene. Germline V gene sequence: CDR1 LNHDA, CDR2 SQIVND (reference sequence). V lost 3 bases, J lost 2 bases, and 8 bases lay in between. The CDR3 has 14 residues. The CDR3: CASSITAGNQPQHF. CDR3 sequence (DNA): TGTGCCAGTAGTATTACGGCGGGCAATCAGCCCCAGCATTTT.